This T cell receptor beta chain came from a study of technical replicates of blood from several donors (dated by TCRdb to about 2017). V is trimmed back by 5 bases and J by 4 bases, and the junction contains 7 bases that no gene match accounts for. The CDR3 sequence holds 15 residues, the cysteine and phenylalanine included. Only the CDR3 part of the read is kept: 45 bases, read in frame from the first base. Per the germline V gene (reference sequence), SSHAT is the CDR1 and FNYEAQ is the CDR2. Libraries were constructed by the immunoSEQ multiplex PCR assay. Imported from immuneACCESS, the table was reduced by TCRdb to in-frame sequences with V and J called. These copies leave out some clones; in studies compared against another copy, an unresolved V gene accounts for under half, and the cause of the remainder is not known. In all, the sample holds tens of thousands of clones, and around 97% of those were seen once. The ten largest clones take up over 0.2% of the sample.

Of note for this clone: Its antigen target is currently unknown. Base qualities were left out, and no much larger clone turns up one base away.

Sequenced: T cells isolated from PBMCs. The receptor was isolated from a human donor in good health. This chain is built from TRBV7-7 and TRBJ2-2, with 7 central nucleotides matching TRBD2. The nucleotide sequence reads TGTGCCAGCAGCCCAACTGGCGGGAGCACCGGGGAGCTGTTTTTT. It codes for CASSPTGGSTGELFF.